This TCR beta chain is from a study of T cells in tuberculosis. Data came from immunoSEQ multiplex PCR; TCRdb stores just in-frame clones and leaves some out. The sample lists about 58,000 clones, over 75% occurring once. Thawed, overnight-rested PBMC were stained with GMM-loaded CD1B tetramer, viability dye and anti-CD3, then sorted. CD1B tetramers were loaded with Rhodococcus equi-derived C32 glucose monomycolate. The specimen sequenced was CD1b-GMM tetramer-negative cells sorted from PBMCs. The TCR originated in an adult woman with latent tuberculosis.

This chain's CDR3 is CSVELGTGLGYGYTF. CDR3 nucleotide sequence: TGCAGCGTTGAATTAGGGACAGGGCTGGGCTATGGCTACACCTTC. This chain connects TRBV29-1 to TRBJ1-2; 9 bases are shared with TRBD1. The V segment lost 2 bases and the J segment 4 bases; nucleotides outside the gene matches: 8. The CDR3 runs to 15 residues. Per germline, CDR1 SQVTM and CDR2 ANQGSEA.